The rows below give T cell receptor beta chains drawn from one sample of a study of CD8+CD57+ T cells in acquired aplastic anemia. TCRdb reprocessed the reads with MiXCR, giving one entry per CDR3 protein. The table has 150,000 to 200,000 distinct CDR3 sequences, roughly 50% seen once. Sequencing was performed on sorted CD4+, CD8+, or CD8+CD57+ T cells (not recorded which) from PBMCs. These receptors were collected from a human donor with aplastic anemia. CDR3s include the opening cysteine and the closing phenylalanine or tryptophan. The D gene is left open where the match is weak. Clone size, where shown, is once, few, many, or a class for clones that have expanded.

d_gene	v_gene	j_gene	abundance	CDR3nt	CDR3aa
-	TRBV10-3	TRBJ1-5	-	TGTGCCATCAGTGACGGGGTGCTACAGCCCCAGCATTTT	CAISDGVLQPQHF
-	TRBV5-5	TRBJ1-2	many	TGTGCCAGCAGCATGGACATAAACTATGGCTACACCTTC	CASSMDINYGYTF
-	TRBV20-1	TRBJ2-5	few	TGCAGTGCTCCTCGGGGGGCAGAGACCCAGTACTTC	CSAPRGAETQYF
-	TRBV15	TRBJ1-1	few	TGTGCCACCAGCAGAGATCGGGGAGGCACTGAAGCTTTCTTT	CATSRDRGGTEAFF
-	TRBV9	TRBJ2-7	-	TGTGCCAGCAGCGTAGGAAGCCAGTACGAGCAGTACTTC	CASSVGSQYEQYF
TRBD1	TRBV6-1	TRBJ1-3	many	TGTGCCAGCAGTCCTAGGACAGGGACTGGAAACACCATATATTTT	CASSPRTGTGNTIYF
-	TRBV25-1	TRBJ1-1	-	TGTGCCAGCAGTGAGGCAGGGAACCTGAACACTGAAGCTTTCTTT	CASSEAGNLNTEAFF
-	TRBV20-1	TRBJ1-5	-	TGCAGTGCTAGAGATCCGATGGTGTCTGGTGCCTATTTT	CSARDPMVSGAYF
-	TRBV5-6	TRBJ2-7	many	TGTGCCAGCAGCTTTGGGGTACCCCATTCTCGGGAGCAGTACTTC	CASSFGVPHSREQYF
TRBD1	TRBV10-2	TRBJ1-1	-	TGCGCCAGCAGCGACAGGGATTACACTGAAGCTTTCTTT	CASSDRDYTEAFF
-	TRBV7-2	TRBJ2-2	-	TGTGCCAGCAGCTTACGGGGGCCCACCGGGGAGCTGTTTTTT	CASSLRGPTGELFF
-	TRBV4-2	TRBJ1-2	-	TGTGCCAGCAGCCAAGATCTGAGACAGGAAAACTATGGCTACACCTTC	CASSQDLRQENYGYTF
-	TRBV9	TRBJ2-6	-	TGTGCCAGCAGCCCCCCTATTGGGGCCTCTGGGGCCAACGTCCTGACTTTC	CASSPPIGASGANVLTF
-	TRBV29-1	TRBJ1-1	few	TGCAGCGTTGAGGGGAGGGTGAACACTGAAGCTTTCTTT	CSVEGRVNTEAFF
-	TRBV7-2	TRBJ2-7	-	TGTGCCAGCAGCTTAGGCTTGGTCGGCCAGAGCGAGCAGTACTTC	CASSLGLVGQSEQYF
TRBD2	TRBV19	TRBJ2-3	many	TGTGCCAGCCCCCTGACTAGCGGGACTAGCACAGATACGCAGTATTTT	CASPLTSGTSTDTQYF
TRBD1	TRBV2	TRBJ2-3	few	TGTGCCAGCAGTGAGGGGGACAGGGGGCTACTAGATACGCAGTATTTT	CASSEGDRGLLDTQYF
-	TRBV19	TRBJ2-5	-	TGTGCCAGTAGTACTCAGGGAGAGACCCAGTACTTC	CASSTQGETQYF
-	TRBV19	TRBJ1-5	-	TGTGCCAGTAGTATAGACCTCAATCAGCCCCAGCATTTT	CASSIDLNQPQHF
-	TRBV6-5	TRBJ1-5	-	TGTGCCAGCAGTTACTTTCCGACAAGTGGCAATCAGCCCCAGCATTTT	CASSYFPTSGNQPQHF
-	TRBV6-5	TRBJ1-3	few	TGTGCCAGCAGTTACCAAAGAGTCGTCTCTGGAAACACCATATATTTT	CASSYQRVVSGNTIYF
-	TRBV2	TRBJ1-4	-	TGTGCCAGCAGGGCCTTTATGAATGAAAAACTGTTTTTT	CASRAFMNEKLFF
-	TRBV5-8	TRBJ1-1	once	TGTGCCAGCAGCTTCAGGGAGGTGAACACTGAAGCTTTCTTT	CASSFREVNTEAFF
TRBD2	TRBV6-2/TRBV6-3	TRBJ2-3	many	TGTGCCAGCAGACGTACTAGCGCAGATACGCAGTATTTT	CASRRTSADTQYF
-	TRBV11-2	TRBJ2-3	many	TGTGCCAGCAGCTTAGAGCCATCAGGGATGACGCAGTATTTT	CASSLEPSGMTQYF
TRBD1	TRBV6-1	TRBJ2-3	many	TGTGCCAGCAGCCCGGGACAGGGATCTGCAGATACGCAGTATTTT	CASSPGQGSADTQYF
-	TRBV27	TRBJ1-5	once	TGTGCCAGCAGCGAGTTTGGTCAGCCCCAGCATTTT	CASSEFGQPQHF
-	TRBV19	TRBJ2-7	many	TGTGCCAGTACCTCACAGGGCTCCCACGAGCAGTACTTC	CASTSQGSHEQYF
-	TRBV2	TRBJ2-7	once	TGTGCCAGCAGCAGTAAGCCAGGGGCCGAGCAGTACTTC	CASSSKPGAEQYF
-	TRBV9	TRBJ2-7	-	TGTGCCAGCAGCGGGGGAGGGACAACCTACGAGCAGTACTTC	CASSGGGTTYEQYF
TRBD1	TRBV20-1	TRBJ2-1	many	TGCAGTGCCACGGGGACAGGGGGCCACAATGAGCAGTTCTTC	CSATGTGGHNEQFF
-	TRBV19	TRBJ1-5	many	TGTGCCAGTAGTATAGTAAGGAATAGCAATCAGCCCCAGCATTTT	CASSIVRNSNQPQHF
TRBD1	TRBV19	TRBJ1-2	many	TGTGCCAGTCAAGACGAAGGGGGCACAACCTATGGCTACACCTTC	CASQDEGGTTYGYTF
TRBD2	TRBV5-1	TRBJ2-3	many	TGCGCCAGCAGCTTAGGACTAGCGTCGGGGGGCACAGATACGCAGTATTTT	CASSLGLASGGTDTQYF
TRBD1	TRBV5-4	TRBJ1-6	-	TGTGCCAGCAGAGCCACAGGGGATTCACCCCTCCACTTT	CASRATGDSPLHF
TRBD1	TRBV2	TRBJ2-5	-	TGTGCCAGCAGTGAGGGGGGACAGGGCCAAGAGACCCAGTACTTC	CASSEGGQGQETQYF
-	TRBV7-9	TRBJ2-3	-	TGTGCCAGCAGCTTAGGTTCCAGGGGTACCGCAGATACGCAGTATTTT	CASSLGSRGTADTQYF
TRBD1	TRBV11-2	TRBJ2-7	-	TGTGCCAGCAGCCTACAGGGGAGATACGACCAGTACTTC	CASSLQGRYDQYF
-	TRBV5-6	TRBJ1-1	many	TGTGCCAGCAGCTTGAGCCCGGGACAACTAGGGGTAGGAGCTTTCTTT	CASSLSPGQLGVGAFF
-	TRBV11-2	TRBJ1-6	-	TGTGCCAGCAGCTTAGGAGGGATGGGGAAGGATTCACCCCTCCACTTT	CASSLGGMGKDSPLHF
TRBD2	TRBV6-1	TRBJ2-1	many	TGTGCCAGCAGTACGAGCGGGGGGAGCTCCTACAATGAGCAGTTCTTC	CASSTSGGSSYNEQFF
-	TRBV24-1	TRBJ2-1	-	TGTGCCACCTCAGCATCCTGGGGCGCCAGCATCAATGAGCAGTTCTTC	CATSASWGASINEQFF
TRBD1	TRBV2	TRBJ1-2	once	TGTGCCAGCAGGACAGGGGCGAACTATGGCTACACCTTC	CASRTGANYGYTF
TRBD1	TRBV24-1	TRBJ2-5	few	TGTGCCACCAGCCCGGGGACAGGGGCGTGGGAGACCCAGTACTTC	CATSPGTGAWETQYF
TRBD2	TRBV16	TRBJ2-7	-	TGTGCCAGCAGGACGGGACTAGCGGGAGTAGGGGAGCAGTACTTC	CASRTGLAGVGEQYF
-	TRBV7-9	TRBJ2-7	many	TGTGCCAGCAGCTCCTGGGACGGGTCCTACGAGCAGTACTTC	CASSSWDGSYEQYF
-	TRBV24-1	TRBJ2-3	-	TGTGCCACCAGTGAGCCGCGGGCCCTAAACACAGATACGCAGTATTTT	CATSEPRALNTDTQYF
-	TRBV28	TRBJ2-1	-	TGTGCCAGCAGTTTTCGACTGCTACGGGGGAATGAGCAGTTCTTC	CASSFRLLRGNEQFF
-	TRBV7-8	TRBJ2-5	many	TGTGCCAGCAGCGGGAGACGAGAGACCCAGTACTTC	CASSGRRETQYF